The 11 T cell receptor beta chains given below trace back to one sample, sequenced in a study of T cells in localized non-small cell lung cancer. Only in-frame clones appear in the TCRdb table, and some are missing; sequencing was by immunoSEQ multiplex PCR. The sample contains about 24,000 clones, roughly nine tenths of which appear only once. The sample consisted of peripheral blood, taken before any cancer treatment. The receptors were gathered from a woman aged 35-75 years with stage I lung adenocarcinoma.

The rearrangement uses TRBV27 and TRBJ2-7; no reliable D call. The CDR3 consists of 15 residues. Trimming stripped 4 bases from V and 1 base from J, with 14 bases between. Germline V gene lookup returns CDR1 MNHEY and CDR2 SMNVEV (reference sequence). CDR3 nucleotide sequence: TGTGCCAGCAGTTCGACCACGTGGTTATCCTACGAGCAGTACTTC. Amino acid sequence: CASSSTTWLSYEQYF.

The chain links TRBV6-5 to TRBJ1-1; D perhaps matches TRBD1 (5 bases). Between the trimmed V and J ends, which lost 0 bases and 1 base, there was a span of 9 bases. This CDR3 contains 15 residues. Germline V gene sequence: CDR1 MNHEY, CDR2 SVGAGI. The CDR3 region is CASSYSVRGNTEAFF. CDR3 nucleotides: TGTGCCAGCAGTTACTCGGTTAGGGGGAACACTGAAGCTTTCTTT.

This rearrangement joins TRBV19 to TRBJ2-3, with 9 bases identical to TRBD1. The trim removed 5 bases at V and 3 bases at J, leaving 12 bases unmatched. Per germline, CDR1 LNHDA and CDR2 SQIVND (reference sequence). This CDR3 has 17 amino acids. CDR3 DNA: TGTGCCAGTAGTTCCTTCCAGGGACAGGGATTGACAGATACGCAGTATTTT. Its translation is CASSSFQGQGLTDTQYF.

The chain is built from TRBV2 and TRBJ1-1; no reliable D call. Trimming cost V 7 bases and J 5 bases, with 14 bases left between them. CDR3 length: 13 residues. CDR1 and CDR2 from the germline V gene are SNHLY and FYNNEI. CDR3 residues: CASTPSWETEAFF. CDR3 nucleotide sequence: TGTGCCAGCACCCCGTCATGGGAGACTGAAGCTTTCTTT. Full variable domain (outside the CDR3, taken from reference TRBV2 and TRBJ1-1): EPEVTQTPSHQVTQMGQEVILRCVPISNHLYFYWYRQILGQKVEFLVSFYNNEISEKSEIFDDQFSVERPDGSNFTLKIRSTKLEDSAMYFCASTPSWETEAFFGQGTRLTVV.

This chain joins TRBV2 and TRBJ2-3; D not resolved. Trimming stripped 6 bases from V and 8 bases from J, with 15 bases between. From germline, CDR1 is SNHLY and CDR2 FYNNEI. The CDR3 runs 13 residues. This chain's CDR3 is CASSGPITGTQYF. CDR3 DNA: TGTGCCAGCAGCGGGCCGATCACGGGTACGCAGTATTTT.

This rearrangement joins TRBV5-1 to TRBJ1-5; D is ambiguous. Per germline, CDR1 SGHRS and CDR2 YFSETQ. V lost 4 bases and J lost 2, with 10 bases in between. This CDR3 has 14 residues. The CDR3, as DNA: TGCGCCAGCAGCCAATCCCTTGGCAATCAGCCCCAGCATTTT. It translates to CASSQSLGNQPQHF.

The chain uses TRBV11-2 and TRBJ1-2; D is unclear. V lost 2 bases to trimming and J lost 8 bases, with 21 bases between them. Germline CDR1 and CDR2: SGHAT and FQNNGV. CDR3 length: 16 amino acids. The CDR3 coding sequence is TGTGCCAGCAGCTTAAAACCGCTCGTCGACCCCTCCGGCTACACCTTC. Residues: CASSLKPLVDPSGYTF.

The chain carries TRBV11-2 and TRBJ2-5; no definite D call. Germline V CDR1 and CDR2: SGHAT, FQNNGV. Trimming stripped 3 bases from V and 4 bases from J, with 6 bases between. CDR3 size: 12 residues. The CDR3 sequence: CASSFLPETQYF. CDR3 DNA: TGTGCCAGCAGCTTCCTGCCAGAGACCCAGTACTTC.

The chain has TRBV19 and TRBJ2-7, with D maybe TRBD2 (6 bases). The CDR3 extends over 15 amino acids. Trimming stripped 9 bases from V and 2 bases from J, with 20 bases between. Germline V gives CDR1 LNHDA, CDR2 SQIVND (reference sequence). CDR3 sequence: CASAQDGGWPYEQYF. The CDR3 DNA sequence: TGTGCCAGCGCTCAAGACGGGGGTTGGCCCTACGAGCAGTACTTC.

The V gene is TRBV27, the J gene TRBJ2-1; TRBD2 agrees at 8 bases. Germline CDR1 and CDR2: MNHEY and SMNVEV (reference sequence). This CDR3 is built from 16 residues. J was trimmed by 6 bases and V by 5 bases; bases with no gene match: 12. This chain's CDR3 is CASSTPRAGVGNEQFF. CDR3 bases: TGTGCCAGCAGTACACCCCGAGCGGGAGTGGGCAATGAGCAGTTCTTC.

The chain joins TRBV7-9 to TRBJ1-6; no clear D gene. Germline values: CDR1 SEHNR, CDR2 FQNEAQ (reference sequence). There are 12 residues in the CDR3. Trimming stripped 8 bases from V and 5 bases from J, with 7 bases between. CDR3 region: CASGADNSPLHF. The CDR3 DNA is TGTGCCAGCGGCGCTGATAATTCACCCCTCCACTTT.